This T cell receptor beta chain was recovered during a study of control samples from healthy donors and cancer patients. Libraries were prepared by immunoSEQ multiplex PCR; TCRdb keeps only in-frame clonotypes and omits some of them. The sample has 190,000 or so clones; just under 95% are singletons. The V gene's germline CDR1 is MDHEN and CDR2 SYDVKM. The CDR3 totals 12 residues. The V end lost 5 bases, the J end lost 4 bases, and 8 bases lay between the germline ends. Sequenced: blood. This clonotype was obtained from a man between 18 and 29 years old in good health. The chain couples TRBV28 to TRBJ1-1, with unresolved D. The CDR3 spells CASSPVGTEAFF. In nucleotides, the CDR3 is TGTGCCAGCAGTCCCGTGGGCACTGAAGCTTTCTTT.